The 18 T cell receptor beta chains below all came from one sample that was sequenced in a study of T cells in narcolepsy. Sequencing used immunoSEQ multiplex PCR; TCRdb keeps in-frame clones, though not all of them. The sample carries tens of thousands of clones, approximately 90% recorded once. Sequenced sample: CD45RA- memory CD4+ T cells from PBMCs. Every receptor here comes from a human donor with narcolepsy.

Turning to this clone: This sample includes further DNA sequences coding for the same CDR3. This chain connects TRBV28 to TRBJ2-3, with 11 bases lining up with TRBD2. Germline V gene lookup returns CDR1 MDHEN and CDR2 SYDVKM. The ends lost 6 bases at V and 1 base at J; junction bases unmatched: 15. This CDR3 contains 19 residues. This CDR3 reads CASSPRPGLAGGRTDTQYF. The CDR3 nucleotides are TGTGCCAGCAGCCCGCGACCGGGGCTAGCGGGGGGTCGCACAGATACGCAGTATTTT.

Notes on this clone: Distinct nucleotide sequences in the sample also encode this CDR3. CDR3 residues: CASSFAPGQGIYTF. In nucleotides, the CDR3 is TGTGCCAGCAGCTTTGCACCGGGACAGGGGATCTACACCTTC. The rearrangement joins TRBV7-8 to TRBJ1-2; 10 bases map to TRBD1. Germline loops: CDR1 SGHVS, CDR2 FQNEAQ. The CDR3 sequence is 14 residues long. Trimming at V came to 3 bases and at J to 10 bases, leaving 8 bases not matched to a gene.

V and J are TRBV18 and TRBJ1-1; TRBD1 matches at 9 bases. Looked up from germline, CDR1 is KGHSH and CDR2 is LQKENI. The CDR3 contains 16 residues. J gave up 4 bases and V 3 bases, and 9 bases lay outside the gene matches. The CDR3 is CASSPTGGGKGTEAFF. The DNA of the CDR3 is TGTGCCAGCTCACCCACAGGGGGCGGAAAGGGCACTGAAGCTTTCTTT. The variable domain in full, completed from reference TRBV18 and TRBJ1-1, reads NAGVMQNPRHLVRRRGQEARLRCSPMKGHSHVYWYRQLPEEGLKFMVYLQKENIIDESGMPKERFSAEFPKEGPSILRIQQVVRGDSAAYFCASSPTGGGKGTEAFFGQGTRLTVV.

Details on this clone: A read error may produce the germline difference seen at one junction end. The chain combines TRBV2 with TRBJ2-5; 13 bases fit TRBD2. Germline lookup yields CDR1 SNHLY and CDR2 FYNNEI. The CDR3 is 17 amino acids. The CDR3 sequence: CASREGTSGAPKATQYF. CDR3 nucleotide sequence: TGTGCCAGCAGGGAAGGGACTAGCGGGGCCCCCAAGGCGACCCAGTACTTC.

This chain joins TRBV4-2 and TRBJ1-5, with D possibly matching TRBD1 (5 bases). In germline, CDR1 is LGHNA, CDR2 YNFKEQ. This CDR3 has 15 residues. V shed 4 bases and J shed 6 bases, with 16 bases lying between them. This CDR3 reads CASSPGAGPIQPQHF. The CDR3 DNA follows: TGTGCCAGCAGCCCTGGGGCCGGTCCTATTCAGCCCCAGCATTTT.

J is TRBJ2-2 and V is TRBV7-2; 12 bases line up with TRBD1. CDR3 length equals 15 residues. V lost 6 bases, J lost 5 bases, and 4 bases stayed unmatched. Germline V CDR1 and CDR2: SGHTA, FQGNSA. CDR3 DNA: TGTGCCAGCAGTCGGGACAGGGGGCAAACCGGGGAGCTGTTTTTT. Protein sequence: CASSRDRGQTGELFF.

The chain joins TRBV7-9 to TRBJ1-1, with a weak D call TRBD1 (6 bases). Trimming pared 5 bases from V and 8 bases from J, leaving 9 bases between. Germline V gives CDR1 SEHNR, CDR2 FQNEAQ (reference sequence). The CDR3 covers 11 residues. CDR3: CASSRGAEAFF. CDR3 DNA: TGTGCCAGCAGCCGGGGGGCAGAAGCTTTCTTT.

The V call is TRBV6-1, the J call TRBJ1-1; D is undetermined. Germline-derived CDR1 and CDR2 are MNHNS and SASEGT. Trimming removed 0 bases at V and 1 base at J, with 6 bases between. CDR3 length: 14 residues. CDR3 sequence: CASSEAVGNTEAFF. CDR3 nucleotide sequence: TGTGCCAGCAGTGAAGCGGTCGGGAACACTGAAGCTTTCTTT.

This CDR3 is CASSISLGSGERTGELFF. Here the CDR3 DNA reads TGTGCCAGCAGCATATCCCTAGGATCGGGGGAGCGCACCGGGGAGCTGTTTTTT. The chain has TRBV13 and TRBJ2-2; D is perhaps TRBD2 (6 bases). V dropped 5 bases and J dropped 4 bases, with 23 bases sitting between them. The CDR3 sequence is 18 residues long. Germline CDR1 PRHDT, CDR2 FYEKMQ (reference sequence).

The chain links TRBV28 to TRBJ2-3, with TRBD1 matching over 8 bases. Looked up from germline, CDR1 is MDHEN and CDR2 is SYDVKM. CDR3 length: 14 residues. V shed 7 bases and J 4 bases; nucleotides not matched to a gene: 7. DNA of the CDR3: TGTGCCAGCATAACTTGGGACAGGTCAGATACGCAGTATTTT. This codes for CASITWDRSDTQYF.

This clone showed up just once. CDR3 region: CASSFGRDTQYF. CDR3 in DNA: TGTGCCAGCAGCTTCGGGCGAGATACGCAGTATTTT. This chain connects TRBV11-3 to TRBJ2-3; D not resolved. CDR1 and CDR2 (germline): SGHNT, YENEEA. V was trimmed by 3 bases and J by 5 bases, leaving 6 bases between them. This CDR3 is 12 amino acids long.

The chain carries TRBV7-9 and TRBJ2-1; D remains unclear. Germline-derived CDR1 and CDR2 are SEHNR and FQNEAQ (reference sequence). V lost 3 bases and J lost 5, with 11 bases in between. The CDR3 has 14 residues. CDR3: CASSFATNNNEQFF. CDR3 sequence (DNA): TGTGCCAGCAGCTTTGCGACGAACAACAATGAGCAGTTCTTC.

The gene calls are TRBV10-2 and TRBJ2-7; D is uncertain. The V and J ends lost 6 bases and 3 bases respectively, with 9 bases between them. CDR1 is WSHSY, CDR2 SAAADI, per germline. This CDR3 spans 12 amino acids. The CDR3 nucleotides are TGCGCCAGCAGGGCAGGCCTCTACGAGCAGTACTTC. Encoded protein: CASRAGLYEQYF.

This clone appeared once. V usage is TRBV18 and J usage is TRBJ2-1; 7 bases map to TRBD1. V trimming: 3 bases; J trimming: 5 bases; junction bases outside the gene matches: 10. Per the germline V gene, CDR1 is KGHSH and CDR2 is LQKENI. The CDR3 runs 16 residues. Here the CDR3 reads CASSPIRGTANNEQFF. The CDR3 DNA sequence: TGTGCCAGCTCACCCATTCGAGGGACAGCCAACAATGAGCAGTTCTTC.

V gene TRBV7-9 combines with J gene TRBJ1-1; unclear D gene. The CDR3 totals 13 residues. V shed 5 bases and J shed 1 base, with 8 bases lying between them. Germline assignment: CDR1 SEHNR and CDR2 FQNEAQ (reference sequence). The CDR3 DNA sequence: TGTGCCAGCAGCCGCAACGAGAACACTGAAGCTTTCTTT. Protein: CASSRNENTEAFF.

This clone has only one observation. J is TRBJ1-1 and V is TRBV19; 9 positions match TRBD1. Per germline, CDR1 LNHDA and CDR2 SQIVND (reference sequence). The CDR3 length is 14 residues. Unmatched junction bases numbered 6, after V lost 6 bases and J lost 4 bases. The CDR3 bases are TGTGCCAGTAGCGCACAGGGGGCAGGCACTGAAGCTTTCTTT. Residues: CASSAQGAGTEAFF. Looking up the rest from reference TRBV19 and TRBJ1-1 gives the full variable domain: DGGITQSPKYLFRKEGQNVTLSCEQNLNHDAMYWYRQDPGQGLRLIYYSQIVNDFQKGDIAEGYSVSREKKESFPLTVTSAQKNPTAFYLCASSAQGAGTEAFFGQGTRLTVV.

The V gene is TRBV5-1, the J gene TRBJ1-2; no firm D call. From germline, CDR1 is SGHRS and CDR2 YFSETQ. This CDR3 is built from 13 residues. V was shortened by 4 bases and J by 5 bases, with 12 bases between the two germline ends. The DNA of the CDR3 is TGCGCCAGCAGCCCCGGGGATGTTTATGGCTACACCTTC. Amino acids: CASSPGDVYGYTF.

A single count supports this clone. V is TRBV6-1 and J is TRBJ2-1; possibly TRBD1 for D (6 bases). CDR3 length equals 14 residues. CDR1 and CDR2 from the germline V gene are MNHNS and SASEGT. Trimming cost V 6 bases and J 0 bases, with 9 bases left between them. The CDR3 coding sequence is TGTGCCAGCAGGGACAGTAGCTCCTACAATGAGCAGTTCTTC. This translates into CASRDSSSYNEQFF.